This T cell receptor beta chain was documented in a study of human versus mouse CDR3 diversity and MHC coevolution. TCRdb's copy holds only in-frame clones and misses some; the assay was immunoSEQ multiplex PCR. The sample gives about 81,000 clones, 80% to 95% of which show up once; 1.2% to 1.5% is in the top ten. This CDR3 is built from 16 residues. V gave up 2 bases and J gave up 0 bases; unmatched junction bases: 6. Germline CDR1 reads MNHEY; CDR2 reads SVGAGI. The count of this clone is one. Sequenced input: naive CD4+ T cells from blood. The sample's subset: CD45RO-negative CD62L-positive naive CD4 T cells. This receptor was obtained from a person between 25 and 70 years old in good health. The chain uses TRBV6-5 and TRBJ2-7, with 8 nucleotides matching TRBD1. The CDR3 DNA reads as TGTGCCAGCAGTTACCCCCGACAGGGGAGCTCCTACGAGCAGTACTTC. Protein: CASSYPRQGSSYEQYF.